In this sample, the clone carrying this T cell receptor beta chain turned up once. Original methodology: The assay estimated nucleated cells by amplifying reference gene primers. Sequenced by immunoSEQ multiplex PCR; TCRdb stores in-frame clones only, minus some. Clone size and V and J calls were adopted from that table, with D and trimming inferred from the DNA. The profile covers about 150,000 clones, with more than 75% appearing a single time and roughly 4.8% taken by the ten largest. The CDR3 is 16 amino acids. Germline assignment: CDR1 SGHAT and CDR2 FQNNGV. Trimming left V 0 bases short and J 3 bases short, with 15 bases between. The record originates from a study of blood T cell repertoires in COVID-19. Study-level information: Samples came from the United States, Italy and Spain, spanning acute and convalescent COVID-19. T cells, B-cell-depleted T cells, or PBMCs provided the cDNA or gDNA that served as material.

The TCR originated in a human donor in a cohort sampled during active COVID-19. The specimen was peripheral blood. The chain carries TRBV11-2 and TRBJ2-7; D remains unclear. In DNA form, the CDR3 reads TGTGCCAGCAGCTTAGATTTGTACCAGGCCATCTACGAGCAGTACTTC. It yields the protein CASSLDLYQAIYEQYF.